Shown below are 16 T cell receptor beta chains from a single sample sequenced in a study of T cell responses to AZD1222 COVID-19 vaccine. TCRdb keeps only in-frame clones here, not all; method: immunoSEQ multiplex PCR. The table lists 130,000 or so clones, 90% of them singletons. Sequenced material: peripheral blood, taken on day 0 of AZD1222 vaccination. The source of these receptors is an adult in good health.

J is TRBJ1-2 and V is TRBV19; D gene uncertain. The germline gives CDR1 LNHDA, CDR2 SQIVND (reference sequence). Trimming shortened V by 5 bases and J by 8 bases, and 12 bases separated the two germline ends. The CDR3 runs to 12 residues. CDR3 residues: CASSSRMGGYTF. CDR3 sequence (DNA): TGTGCCAGTAGTTCCCGTATGGGAGGCTACACCTTC. Full variable domain (remainder filled in from reference TRBV19 and TRBJ1-2): DGGITQSPKYLFRKEGQNVTLSCEQNLNHDAMYWYRQDPGQGLRLIYYSQIVNDFQKGDIAEGYSVSREKKESFPLTVTSAQKNPTAFYLCASSSRMGGYTFGSGTRLTVV.

This clone has just a few counts. The J gene is TRBJ1-5, the V gene TRBV19, with a possible D match to TRBD1 (6 bases). This CDR3 has 18 residues. Germline V gene data show CDR1 as LNHDA and CDR2 as SQIVND (reference sequence). V was clipped by 3 bases and J by 2 bases, with 20 bases between them. CDR3 loop: CASSIPTGRASGNQPQHF. Here the CDR3 DNA reads TGTGCCAGTAGTATCCCCACAGGGAGAGCATCTGGCAATCAGCCCCAGCATTTT.

The J gene is TRBJ1-3, the V gene TRBV28; no reliable D call. V was cut by 4 bases and J by 1 base, with 17 bases left in between. CDR3 length equals 17 residues. Germline CDR1 is MDHEN and CDR2 is SYDVKM. The CDR3 nucleotides are TGTGCCAGCAGTTGGGGTCCCATCAGTATTTCTGGAAACACCATATATTTT. Translated, it gives CASSWGPISISGNTIYF.

This sequence joins TRBV30 and TRBJ1-2, with D uncertain. The CDR3 has 12 amino acids. Germline values: CDR1 GTSNPN, CDR2 SVGIG (reference sequence). Trimming took off 3 bases at V and 3 bases at J, with 8 bases between the two ends. In DNA form, the CDR3 reads TGTGCCTGGAGCAAGCGGGACTATGGCTACACCTTC. It is translated as CAWSKRDYGYTF.

V gene TRBV10-3 combines with J gene TRBJ2-3, with no clear D. This CDR3 is 14 amino acids long. V lost 3 bases and J 1 base, leaving 8 bases between the germline ends. CDR1 and CDR2 (germline): ENHRY, SYGVKD. The CDR3 here is CAISEQGRTDTQYF. The CDR3 DNA is TGTGCCATCAGTGAACAAGGGCGCACAGATACGCAGTATTTT.

This clone was picked up one time. The gene calls are TRBV6-5 and TRBJ2-7, with TRBD2 as a possible D gene (5 bases). The length of the CDR3 is 15 residues. Germline CDR1 is MNHEY and CDR2 is SVGAGI. V lost 0 bases to trimming and J lost 3 bases, with 12 bases between them. The CDR3 DNA sequence: TGTGCCAGCAGTTACTCGATTAGCGCGGACTACGAGCAGTACTTC. Translation gives CASSYSISADYEQYF.

The rearrangement uses TRBV27 and TRBJ2-7; 10 bases align to TRBD1. The CDR3 length is 16 residues. Germline V gene lookup returns CDR1 MNHEY and CDR2 SMNVEV (reference sequence). V trimming: 3 bases; J trimming: 3 bases; junction bases outside the gene matches: 8. The CDR3 loop reads CASSFVGQGRGYEQYF. DNA for the CDR3: TGTGCCAGCAGTTTCGTGGGACAGGGGCGAGGCTACGAGCAGTACTTC.

The rearrangement links TRBV4-1 to TRBJ2-3; TRBD2 agrees at 13 bases. CDR3 length equals 17 residues. With V trimmed by 1 base and J by 6 bases, 7 bases remained unmatched. CDR1 and CDR2 (germline): MGHRA, YSYEKL. This chain's CDR3 is CASSQAPTSGRRDTQYF. In nucleotides, the CDR3 is TGCGCCAGCAGCCAAGCGCCGACTAGCGGGAGGAGGGATACGCAGTATTTT.

The V and J genes are TRBV6-5 and TRBJ2-7, with 10 bases fitting TRBD1. The CDR3 has 15 residues. CDR1 and CDR2 from the germline V gene are MNHEY and SVGAGI. The ends lost 1 base at V and 6 bases at J; junction bases unmatched: 6. The CDR3 DNA sequence: TGTGCCAGCAGTTACTACGGGACAGGGGACTGCGAGCAGTACTTC. Its translation: CASSYYGTGDCEQYF.

This chain connects TRBV5-7 to TRBJ2-3; 9 nucleotides agree with TRBD1. TRBV5-7 is recorded as an ORF, its role being uncertain. This CDR3 spans 15 amino acids. V lost 0 bases to trimming and J lost 8 bases; unmatched junction nucleotides: 7. CDR3 amino acids: CASSLDRGPGGTQYF. In DNA, the CDR3 is TGTGCCAGCAGCTTGGACAGGGGGCCTGGTGGTACGCAGTATTTT.

J is TRBJ2-1 and V is TRBV27; D gene ambiguous. The germline gives CDR1 MNHEY, CDR2 SMNVEV (reference sequence). The CDR3 sequence is 15 residues long. V was pared by 6 bases and J by 2 bases, with 14 bases between. The CDR3 reads CASSRRRSPYNEQFF. The CDR3 nucleotides read TGTGCCAGCAGCCGGCGACGATCTCCCTACAATGAGCAGTTCTTC.

The chain couples TRBV28 to TRBJ2-3, with D uncertain. The CDR3 covers 13 residues. Germline CDR1 reads MDHEN; CDR2 reads SYDVKM. The germline V and J ends were trimmed by 5 bases and 2 bases, with 8 bases remaining between them. CDR3 sequence: CASSSSFTDTQYF. CDR3 bases: TGTGCCAGCAGTAGCAGCTTCACAGATACGCAGTATTTT.

The CDR3 nucleotides are TGCGCCAGCAGCCCTCCCGGGACAGGTTACGAGCAGTACTTC. It translates to CASSPPGTGYEQYF. V gene TRBV5-1 combines with J gene TRBJ2-7; 8 bases align to TRBD1. CDR1 is SGHRS and CDR2 is YFSETQ in the germline V gene. Trimming at V came to 4 bases and at J to 4 bases, leaving 7 bases not matched to a gene. This CDR3 has 14 amino acids.

This rearrangement joins TRBV27 to TRBJ1-6; TRBD1 agrees at 9 bases. Looked up from germline, CDR1 is MNHEY and CDR2 is SMNVEV (reference sequence). This CDR3 spans 15 amino acids. V lost 6 bases and J lost 7; bases outside the gene matches: 7. The CDR3 sequence: CASRGTGWLNSPLHF. CDR3 bases: TGTGCCAGCAGAGGGACAGGGTGGTTGAATTCACCCCTCCACTTT.

There are a few counts of this clone. The J gene is TRBJ2-1, the V gene TRBV24-1; D might be TRBD2 (6 bases). Trimming removed 0 bases at V and 6 bases at J, with 20 bases between. The V gene's germline CDR1 is KGHDR and CDR2 SFDVKD. The CDR3 has 18 amino acids. The CDR3 DNA follows: TGTGCCACCAGTGATTTGCTAAGGGAGGACTCTCCTGTCAATGAGCAGTTCTTC. It translates to CATSDLLREDSPVNEQFF.

This clone was recorded a few times. The rearrangement uses TRBV7-2 and TRBJ2-5, with 9 bases matching TRBD2. This CDR3 spans 18 amino acids. In germline, CDR1 is SGHTA, CDR2 FQGNSA. Unmatched junction bases numbered 11, after V lost 1 base and J lost 2 bases. In DNA, the CDR3 is TGTGCCAGCAGCTTAGAAGGTGCAGCGGGAGGAGGGCAAGAGACCCAGTACTTC. It specifies CASSLEGAAGGGQETQYF.